This T cell receptor beta chain was obtained from a study of regulatory T cells in long-lasting Graves disease. About the research overall: The study enrolled newly diagnosed Graves' patients on antithyroid drugs under 3 months.

Library construction for TCR beta used iRepertoire HTBI primers and Arm-PCR of CDR3 regions. Each CDR3 protein is one row after TCRdb ran MiXCR on the multiplex PCR reads. The repertoire has a few hundred thousand distinct CDR3 sequences, approximately 15% of them found once; the top ten carry more than 15%. Study-level results: Persistent disease favored TRBV28, TRBJ1-2 and TRBJ2-5.

CDR1 is SGHVS, CDR2 FQNEAQ, per germline. The CDR3 sequence is 14 residues long. V was cut by 4 bases and J by 5 bases, with 14 bases left in between. Time point noted: newly diagnosed GD, antithyroid drugs for less than 3 months. Researchers made the TCR library from RNA that was extracted from PBMCs. This clonotype occurred many times. The antigen remains undetermined. The sample was also reused in another study, on T cells in Graves' hyperthyroidism and ophthalmopathy. As that report states: Among thyroid clonotypes expanded above 0.001, most also appeared in blood. Progression to ophthalmopathy was predicted a median of 6.5 months early.

This receptor was taken from a woman aged 45-60 years with Graves disease. Sequencing used peripheral blood mononuclear cells (PBMCs), obtained at new diagnosis, from a patient treated with antithyroid drugs. The rearrangement uses TRBV7-8 and TRBJ1-1; unclear D gene. CDR3 region: CASSSHVSGTEAFF. As DNA, the CDR3 is TGTGCCAGCAGCTCCCACGTGTCGGGGACTGAAGCTTTCTTT.